These 21 T cell receptor beta chains were sequenced from one sample in a study of radiation and T cells in renal cell carcinoma. Libraries were prepared by immunoSEQ multiplex PCR; TCRdb keeps only in-frame clonotypes and omits some of them. The table lists 100,000 to 150,000 clones, around 83% of them singletons. Time point defined: baseline pretreatment blood. As for treatment: 15 Gy SBRT to primary tumor, nephrectomy 4 weeks later. The specimen was blood, collected from a patient whose treatment included radiotherapy and nephrectomy. These receptors were collected from a woman between 55 and 75 years old with renal cell carcinoma.

This chain connects TRBV15 to TRBJ2-1, with 11 bases identical to TRBD2. The CDR3 runs to 15 residues. CDR1 LNHNV and CDR2 YYDKDF come from the germline V gene (reference sequence). Trimming took 2 bases from V and 7 from J; bases not matched to a gene: 4. CDR3 nucleotides: TGTGCCACCAGCAGAACAACTAGCGGGGGAAATGAGCAGTTCTTC. Translation gives CATSRTTSGGNEQFF.

This clone showed up just once. This chain joins TRBV2 and TRBJ2-5; D call uncertain. The V gene lost 2 bases and the J gene lost 4 bases, with 8 bases spanning the gap. In germline, CDR1 is SNHLY, CDR2 FYNNEI. The CDR3 has 13 amino acids. CDR3 protein: CASSEQISETQYF. DNA for the CDR3: TGTGCCAGCAGTGAACAGATCTCAGAGACCCAGTACTTC. The complete variable domain, with remaining parts taken from reference TRBV2 and TRBJ2-5, reads EPEVTQTPSHQVTQMGQEVILRCVPISNHLYFYWYRQILGQKVEFLVSFYNNEISEKSEIFDDQFSVERPDGSNFTLKIRSTKLEDSAMYFCASSEQISETQYFGPGTRLLVL.

The chain links TRBV18 to TRBJ2-1; no clear D gene. V was pared by 2 bases and J by 10 bases, with 12 bases between. The CDR3 is 13 amino acids. In germline, CDR1 is KGHSH, CDR2 LQKENI. CDR3 DNA sequence: TGTGCCAGCTCACCAGGGAAGGACGGGGAGCAGTTCTTC. Residues: CASSPGKDGEQFF.

The chain carries TRBV5-6 and TRBJ2-2, with 10 bases matching TRBD2. Germline V lookup: CDR1 SGHDT, CDR2 YYEEEE. V was clipped by 4 bases and J by 6 bases; unmatched bases: 6. CDR3 size: 15 residues. This CDR3 is CASSHGTSEAGELFF. The CDR3 DNA is TGTGCCAGCAGCCACGGGACTAGCGAGGCCGGGGAGCTGTTTTTT.

This clone occurred once. V usage is TRBV7-3 and J usage is TRBJ2-3, with D possibly matching TRBD2 (6 bases). V was clipped by 5 bases and J by 1 base, with 10 bases between them. The CDR3 runs to 14 residues. Per germline, CDR1 SGHTA and CDR2 FQGTGA. The CDR3 DNA reads as TGTGCCAGCAGCCGAGTAGCGGGCACAGATACGCAGTATTTT. It codes for CASSRVAGTDTQYF.

The chain combines TRBV10-2 with TRBJ2-2; 9 bases are a match to TRBD1. This CDR3 has 17 residues. The germline V gene has CDR1 WSHSY and CDR2 SAAADI. J gave up 1 base and V 0 bases, and 3 bases lay outside the gene matches. The CDR3 coding sequence is TGCGCCAGCAGTGAGTCCCCGGGACAGGGGAACACCGGGGAGCTGTTTTTT. Translation: CASSESPGQGNTGELFF.

This clone is a singleton in its sample. The chain recombines TRBV28 with TRBJ2-7; no definite D call. This CDR3 contains 12 residues. Between the trimmed V and J ends, which lost 5 bases and 4 bases, there was a span of 9 bases. Germline V gene sequence: CDR1 MDHEN, CDR2 SYDVKM. CDR3 residues: CASSPVGYEQYF. As DNA, the CDR3 is TGTGCCAGCAGTCCGGTTGGTTACGAGCAGTACTTC.

The chain carries TRBV19 and TRBJ2-5, with D possibly being TRBD1 (6 bases). Germline-derived CDR1 and CDR2 are LNHDA and SQIVND (reference sequence). The V end was cut by 5 bases, the J end by 5 bases, with 21 bases between. The CDR3 runs 16 residues. This chain's CDR3 is CASSATGTGSRETQYF. CDR3 nucleotide sequence: TGTGCCAGTAGTGCCACAGGGACGGGTTCACGGGAGACCCAGTACTTC.

This clone has a single count. The rearrangement uses TRBV6-1 and TRBJ1-3; tentative D call: TRBD1 (6 bases). V gave up 4 bases and J gave up 0 bases, with 10 bases separating them. Germline CDR1 MNHNS, CDR2 SASEGT. The CDR3 has 15 amino acids. The CDR3 reads CASSVQGLSGNTIYF. CDR3 DNA: TGTGCCAGCAGTGTTCAGGGGCTCTCTGGAAACACCATATATTTT.

The chain couples TRBV29-1 to TRBJ1-3; D is unclear. Between the trimmed V and J ends, which lost 3 bases and 2 bases, there was a span of 11 bases. The V gene's germline CDR1 is SQVTM and CDR2 ANQGSEA. This CDR3 has 14 residues. CDR3 nucleotides: TGCAGCGTTGACTCCGCCGGGACTGGAAACACCATATATTTT. Translation gives CSVDSAGTGNTIYF.

The chain has TRBV6-5 and TRBJ2-5; either TRBD1 or TRBD2 may supply D (5 bases each). The CDR3 is made up of 14 amino acids. V was cut by 5 bases and J by 0 bases, with 10 bases left in between. Germline CDR1 is MNHEY and CDR2 is SVGAGI. CDR3 loop: CASSVRDHQETQYF. DNA of the CDR3: TGTGCCAGCAGTGTCCGGGACCACCAAGAGACCCAGTACTTC.

This sequence joins TRBV5-1 and TRBJ1-3; 7 bases line up with TRBD1. The CDR3 totals 16 residues. Germline V gene data show CDR1 as SGHRS and CDR2 as YFSETQ. V dropped 4 bases and J dropped 0; count of bases not matched to a gene: 7. DNA for the CDR3: TGCGCCAGCAGCCTCCAGGGGGTAGGCTCTGGAAACACCATATATTTT. This codes for CASSLQGVGSGNTIYF.

The rearrangement uses TRBV19 and TRBJ2-4; 11 bases are shared with TRBD2. This CDR3 is 15 amino acids long. Losses at the gene ends were 3 bases for V and 9 bases for J; bases not matched to a gene: 7. Germline V lookup: CDR1 LNHDA, CDR2 SQIVND (reference sequence). CDR3 bases: TGTGCCAGTAGTATCACTAGCGGGGGAGACCGCATTCAGTACTTC. Protein product: CASSITSGGDRIQYF.

The chain carries TRBV19 and TRBJ1-6, with D hard to call. Deletions cut 5 bases from V and 5 bases from J, with 7 bases between. The CDR3 consists of 13 residues. The germline CDR1 and CDR2 sequences are LNHDA and SQIVND (reference sequence). The CDR3 sequence is CASSQPDNSPLHF. CDR3 DNA sequence: TGTGCCAGTAGTCAGCCGGATAATTCACCCCTCCACTTT.

V is TRBV5-1 and J is TRBJ2-7; D is possibly TRBD2 (5 bases). The V and J ends lost 5 bases and 2 bases respectively, with 11 bases between them. This CDR3 contains 13 residues. The germline CDR1 and CDR2 sequences are SGHRS and YFSETQ. The CDR3 spells CASRLRVTYEQYF. CDR3 DNA sequence: TGCGCCAGCAGGTTGCGGGTGACCTACGAGCAGTACTTC.

The rearrangement joins TRBV7-2 to TRBJ2-1; TRBD1 aligns across 8 bases. V lost 5 bases, J lost 4 bases, and 7 bases stayed unmatched. The CDR3 runs to 15 residues. CDR1 is SGHTA, CDR2 FQGNSA, per germline. The CDR3 protein is CASSPTGAQYNEQFF. The CDR3, as DNA: TGTGCCAGCAGCCCGACAGGGGCGCAATACAATGAGCAGTTCTTC. Supplemented by reference TRBV7-2 and TRBJ2-1, the full variable domain reads GAGVSQSPSNKVTEKGKDVELRCDPISGHTALYWYRQSLGQGLEFLIYFQGNSAPDKSGLPSDRFSAERTGGSVSTLTIQRTQQEDSAVYLCASSPTGAQYNEQFFGPGTRLTVL.

The chain couples TRBV2 to TRBJ2-1, with TRBD2 as a possible D gene (6 bases). Trimming removed 3 bases from V and 9 bases from J, with 18 bases in between. The CDR3 is 15 residues long. The germline V gene encodes CDR1 SNHLY and CDR2 FYNNEI. The CDR3 region has the DNA TGTGCCAGCAGTGAGATGGAAACTAGCCTCGGTGAGCAGTTCTTC. It translates to CASSEMETSLGEQFF.

The chain joins TRBV7-3 to TRBJ2-7; TRBD1 matches 7 bases. The CDR3 contains 12 residues. Germline V gene data show CDR1 as SGHTA and CDR2 as FQGTGA. V was pared by 3 bases and J by 6 bases, with 2 bases of the junction left unmatched. The CDR3 here is CASSFDRVEQYF. The CDR3, as DNA: TGTGCCAGCAGCTTTGACAGGGTCGAGCAGTACTTC.

This sequence joins TRBV10-3 and TRBJ2-5; D is possibly TRBD1 or TRBD2 (5 bases each). Germline assignment: CDR1 ENHRY and CDR2 SYGVKD. This CDR3 is 13 amino acids long. V lost 2 bases and J lost 8, with 12 bases in between. The CDR3 bases are TGTGCCATCAGTGAGGGGGGAGATAGAACCCAGTACTTC. It is translated as CAISEGGDRTQYF.

This chain connects TRBV5-1 to TRBJ2-7; TRBD1 matches 7 bases. Germline trimming cut 4 bases from V and 6 bases from J; bases unmatched to any gene: 7. There are 13 residues in the CDR3. CDR1 is SGHRS and CDR2 is YFSETQ in the germline V gene. CDR3 coding DNA: TGCGCCAGCAGCCCTAGGGACAGAGGCGAGCAGTACTTC. Its protein is CASSPRDRGEQYF.

The gene calls are TRBV6-5 and TRBJ2-1, with D perhaps assigned TRBD1 or TRBD2 (5 bases each). Germline V lookup: CDR1 MNHEY, CDR2 SVGAGI. CDR3 length: 14 amino acids. Trimming took 6 bases from V and 8 from J, leaving 17 bases between them. CDR3 in amino acids: CASRYSGTNDEQFF. DNA of the CDR3: TGTGCCAGCAGATATTCCGGGACCAACGATGAGCAGTTCTTC.